One sample yielded the 27 T cell receptor beta chains listed below, sequenced in a study of radiotherapy plus CTLA-4 blockade in lung cancer. Here immunoSEQ multiplex PCR was the method, and the copy in TCRdb shows in-frame clones only, minus some. The data contain about 50,000 clones, about 88% of them singletons. Specimen: peripheral blood, collected from a patient treated with radiotherapy plus ipilimumab. The receptors shown here come from a human donor with non-small cell lung cancer whose response to radiotherapy plus ipilimumab could not be evaluated.

This clone was seen just once. This rearrangement joins TRBV28 to TRBJ2-4, with D uncertain. The CDR3 sequence is 13 residues long. Germline values: CDR1 MDHEN, CDR2 SYDVKM. The V end lost 4 bases, the J end lost 6 bases, and 10 bases lay between the germline ends. CDR3 sequence (DNA): TGTGCCAGCAGTTCAACTAATGGAAACATTCAGTACTTC. It is translated as CASSSTNGNIQYF.

The J gene is TRBJ1-2, the V gene TRBV6-1; D might be TRBD1 (6 bases). Trimming stripped 2 bases from V and 3 bases from J, with 10 bases between. Germline CDR1 is MNHNS and CDR2 is SASEGT. This CDR3 is 14 amino acids long. CDR3 region: CASSETRGDYGYTF. CDR3 in DNA: TGTGCCAGCAGTGAAACCAGGGGTGACTATGGCTACACCTTC.

The chain employs TRBV7-9 and TRBJ1-4; the D gene is possibly TRBD1 (6 bases). The germline V gene encodes CDR1 SEHNR and CDR2 FQNEAQ (reference sequence). The CDR3 has 15 residues. V was shortened by 5 bases and J by 0 bases, with 10 bases between the two germline ends. As DNA, the CDR3 is TGTGCCAGCAGCCAAGGGGGGGCAACTAATGAAAAACTGTTTTTT. Its protein product is CASSQGGATNEKLFF.

The chain combines TRBV29-1 with TRBJ1-1, with D perhaps matching TRBD1 (6 bases). The germline V gene has CDR1 SQVTM and CDR2 ANQGSEA. This CDR3 contains 13 residues. V was pared by 4 bases and J by 3 bases, with 12 bases between. In DNA, the CDR3 is TGCAGCGTTGTGGCAGGGGCGTACACTGAAGCTTTCTTT. Its translation is CSVVAGAYTEAFF.

This chain connects TRBV29-1 to TRBJ2-5; 9 bases align to TRBD1. The CDR3 covers 12 residues. V gave up 7 bases and J gave up 5 bases; unmatched junction bases: 5. Germline CDR1 SQVTM, CDR2 ANQGSEA. CDR3 nucleotides: TGCAGCGCTACAGGGGGCGGGGAGACCCAGTACTTC. This codes for CSATGGGETQYF.

This chain connects TRBV7-2 to TRBJ2-7; TRBD2 might be the D (5 bases). The V gene lost 3 bases and the J gene lost 5 bases, with 5 bases spanning the gap. The CDR3 is 11 amino acids. Germline values: CDR1 SGHTA, CDR2 FQGNSA. The CDR3 here is CASSFGDEQYF. DNA for the CDR3: TGTGCCAGCAGCTTCGGGGACGAGCAGTACTTC.

The chain recombines TRBV27 with TRBJ1-4, with TRBD1 identical over 11 bases. The V gene's germline CDR1 is MNHEY and CDR2 SMNVEV (reference sequence). V was clipped by 5 bases and J by 8 bases; unmatched bases: 7. CDR3 length: 15 residues. The CDR3 region is CASSPGTGGYEKLFF. The CDR3 DNA reads TGTGCCAGCAGTCCTGGGACAGGGGGGTACGAAAAACTGTTTTTT. Filled out from reference TRBV27 and TRBJ1-4, the complete variable domain reads EAQVTQNPRYLITVTGKKLTVTCSQNMNHEYMSWYRQDPGLGLRQIYYSMNVEVTDKGDVPEGYKVSRKEKRNFPLILESPSPNQTSLYFCASSPGTGGYEKLFFGSGTQLSVL.

The chain couples TRBV19 to TRBJ2-5; TRBD1 is a possible D gene (7 bases). The CDR3 is 16 amino acids. Germline loops: CDR1 LNHDA, CDR2 SQIVND (reference sequence). The V end lost 1 base, the J end lost 7 bases, and 19 bases lay between the germline ends. The chain's CDR3 is CASSIGPPGQGGTQYF. The CDR3 DNA follows: TGTGCCAGTAGTATAGGGCCCCCCGGGCAGGGGGGGACCCAGTACTTC.

This clone was counted a single time. The chain recombines TRBV29-1 with TRBJ1-1; 7 bases map to TRBD1. This CDR3 is 11 amino acids long. Germline CDR1 is SQVTM and CDR2 is ANQGSEA. V lost 6 bases, J lost 10 bases, and 8 bases stayed unmatched. This chain's CDR3 is CSVADRVSAFF. DNA for the CDR3: TGCAGCGTAGCAGACAGGGTCTCAGCTTTCTTT. Supplemented by reference TRBV29-1 and TRBJ1-1, the full variable domain reads SAVISQKPSRDICQRGTSLTIQCQVDSQVTMMFWYRQQPGQSLTLIATANQGSEATYESGFVIDKFPISRPNLTFSTLTVSNMSPEDSSIYLCSVADRVSAFFGQGTRLTVV.

This chain joins TRBV7-2 and TRBJ1-5; weak D call: TRBD1 (5 bases). The CDR3 runs to 15 residues. Trimming took 2 bases from V and 0 from J, leaving 8 bases between them. Per the germline V gene, CDR1 is SGHTA and CDR2 is FQGNSA. CDR3 nucleotides: TGTGCCAGCAGCTTAAAGGGGTATAGCAATCAGCCCCAGCATTTT. Translated: CASSLKGYSNQPQHF.

The V and J genes are TRBV28 and TRBJ1-2; 10 bases agree with TRBD1. Germline loops: CDR1 MDHEN, CDR2 SYDVKM. J was trimmed by 3 bases and V by 10 bases; bases with no gene match: 11. CDR3 size: 15 residues. CDR3: CATLGGTGDHYGYTF. CDR3 DNA: TGTGCCACCCTGGGGGGGACAGGGGATCACTATGGCTACACCTTC.

This chain uses TRBV19 with TRBJ1-1; D is possibly TRBD1 (6 bases). The length of the CDR3 is 18 residues. Germline V gene sequence: CDR1 LNHDA, CDR2 SQIVND (reference sequence). Trimming removed 3 bases from V and 5 bases from J, with 25 bases in between. The CDR3 region has the DNA TGTGCCAGTAGTATGGATCCGAGGAGAGGGGGTAGAAGGACTGAAGCTTTCTTT. Its translation: CASSMDPRRGGRRTEAFF.

The V call is TRBV5-4, the J call TRBJ2-1; 15 bases align to TRBD2. V was clipped by 5 bases and J by 7 bases; unmatched bases: 10. CDR1 SGHNT and CDR2 YYREEE come from the germline V gene (reference sequence). CDR3 length equals 17 residues. The CDR3 here is CASRAGLAGGPVNEQFF. The CDR3 DNA reads TGTGCCAGCAGGGCCGGACTAGCGGGAGGGCCGGTTAATGAGCAGTTCTTC.

This chain joins TRBV21-1 and TRBJ2-7; TRBD2 is the table's D call and was not checked against the DNA. TRBV21-1 is a pseudogene segment. The CDR3 runs to 11 residues. This CDR3 is CASSPRGGQYF. The CDR3 bases are TGTGCCAGCAGCCCCCGCGGCGGGCAGTACTTC.

The chain has TRBV2 and TRBJ2-7, with 7 bases matching TRBD1. The V gene's germline CDR1 is SNHLY and CDR2 FYNNEI. The CDR3 runs 15 residues. J lost 2 bases, V lost 5 bases, and 9 bases had no gene match. The CDR3 bases are TGTGCCAGCAGTAAGACAGGGACCCTAGCCTACGAGCAGTACTTC. This translates into CASSKTGTLAYEQYF. The whole variable domain, filled in from reference TRBV2 and TRBJ2-7, reads EPEVTQTPSHQVTQMGQEVILRCVPISNHLYFYWYRQILGQKVEFLVSFYNNEISEKSEIFDDQFSVERPDGSNFTLKIRSTKLEDSAMYFCASSKTGTLAYEQYFGPGTRLTVT.

The chain employs TRBV28 and TRBJ2-2; D call uncertain. The CDR3 runs 13 residues. Trimming removed 5 bases from V and 3 bases from J, with 7 bases in between. Germline CDR1 and CDR2: MDHEN and SYDVKM. The CDR3 nucleotides read TGTGCCAGCAGTCGCCGAGACACCGGGGAGCTGTTTTTT. Encoded protein: CASSRRDTGELFF. The variable domain in full, completed from reference TRBV28 and TRBJ2-2, reads DVKVTQSSRYLVKRTGEKVFLECVQDMDHENMFWYRQDPGLGLRLIYFSYDVKMKEKGDIPEGYSVSREKKERFSLILESASTNQTSMYLCASSRRDTGELFFGEGSRLTVL.

The chain recombines TRBV15 with TRBJ2-5; tentatively, D is TRBD1 (5 bases). The CDR3 runs to 16 residues. Trimming shortened V by 2 bases and J by 2 bases, and 15 bases separated the two germline ends. Germline V gene data show CDR1 as LNHNV and CDR2 as YYDKDF (reference sequence). The CDR3 coding sequence is TGTGCCACCAGCAGATCCCCTAGGGGAAGGCAAGAGACCCAGTACTTC. Encoded protein: CATSRSPRGRQETQYF.

The chain recombines TRBV28 with TRBJ2-3, with D maybe TRBD2 (5 bases). The CDR3 runs 15 residues. Germline lookup yields CDR1 MDHEN and CDR2 SYDVKM. V was shortened by 5 bases and J by 5 bases, with 17 bases between the two germline ends. CDR3 sequence: CASSAPGLTIDTQYF. DNA for the CDR3: TGTGCCAGCAGTGCCCCTGGACTCACCATAGATACGCAGTATTTT.

The genes are TRBV5-1 and TRBJ1-2; 7 bases are a match to TRBD1. J gave up 7 bases and V 4 bases, and 7 bases lay outside the gene matches. There are 13 residues in the CDR3. Germline values: CDR1 SGHRS, CDR2 YFSETQ. The CDR3 spells CASSDGTVVGYTF. The CDR3 nucleotides are TGCGCCAGCAGCGACGGGACAGTAGTTGGCTACACCTTC.

The V gene is TRBV5-1, the J gene TRBJ2-5; D might be TRBD2 (6 bases). The ends were cut back, 3 bases at V and 2 bases at J, with 14 bases in the middle. CDR3 length: 15 amino acids. The germline V gene has CDR1 SGHRS and CDR2 YFSETQ. DNA of the CDR3: TGCGCCAGCAGCTGGGCCGGGAGCCTTCAAGAGACCCAGTACTTC. This gives the protein CASSWAGSLQETQYF.

This clone showed up just a few times. The chain combines TRBV15 with TRBJ2-6; D possibly corresponds to TRBD2 (5 bases). This CDR3 is built from 15 residues. V lost 1 base and J 2 bases, leaving 6 bases between the germline ends. The germline CDR1 and CDR2 sequences are LNHNV and YYDKDF (reference sequence). DNA of the CDR3: TGTGCCACCAGCAGAGGAGGGACTGGGGCCAACGTCCTGACTTTC. Its protein product is CATSRGGTGANVLTF.

This sequence joins TRBV6-1 and TRBJ2-3, with 11 bases that match TRBD2. V trimming: 6 bases; J trimming: 3 bases; junction bases outside the gene matches: 2. CDR1 and CDR2 (germline): MNHNS, SASEGT. CDR3 size: 14 residues. The CDR3 region is CASRTSGRTDTQYF. The DNA of the CDR3 is TGTGCCAGCAGAACTAGCGGGAGAACAGATACGCAGTATTTT.

The V and J genes are TRBV30 and TRBJ2-2, with TRBD2 as a possible D gene (5 bases). This CDR3 region has 14 residues. The ends were cut back, 5 bases at V and 2 bases at J, with 12 bases in the middle. Germline lookup yields CDR1 GTSNPN and CDR2 SVGIG (reference sequence). The CDR3, as DNA: TGTGCCTGGCTTGCCGGGGAAAACACCGGGGAGCTGTTTTTT. Amino acids: CAWLAGENTGELFF.

V is TRBV29-1 and J is TRBJ1-1, with 7 bases lining up with TRBD1. Losses at the gene ends were 4 bases for V and 1 base for J; bases not matched to a gene: 3. Looked up from germline, CDR1 is SQVTM and CDR2 is ANQGSEA. The CDR3 extends over 13 amino acids. The CDR3 nucleotides are TGCAGCGTTGGTCGACAGGGGAACACTGAAGCTTTCTTT. Its protein is CSVGRQGNTEAFF.

This chain connects TRBV6-4 to TRBJ2-1, with TRBD1 as a possible D gene (7 bases). V was clipped by 3 bases and J by 0 bases, with 12 bases between them. CDR1 and CDR2 from the germline V gene are MRHNA and SNTAGT. The length of the CDR3 is 16 residues. The CDR3 coding sequence is TGTGCCAGCAGTGATCAGGGGGGAGCCTCCTACAATGAGCAGTTCTTC. Its translation: CASSDQGGASYNEQFF.

This clone was picked up one time. The rearrangement uses TRBV7-8 and TRBJ1-1, with 8 bases matching TRBD1. The CDR3 covers 14 residues. The V gene's germline CDR1 is SGHVS and CDR2 FQNEAQ. The V gene end was trimmed by 5 bases and the J gene end by 4 bases; junction bases not matched to a gene: 6. The CDR3 DNA follows: TGTGCCAGCAGCGTTGGACAGGGTGGCACTGAAGCTTTCTTT. This codes for CASSVGQGGTEAFF.

The chain links TRBV14 to TRBJ2-3, with D perhaps matching TRBD2 (6 bases). CDR3 length equals 12 residues. The V and J ends lost 5 bases and 9 bases respectively, with 12 bases between them. Germline V lookup: CDR1 SGHDN, CDR2 FVKESK. The CDR3 DNA reads TGTGCCAGCAGCAGCAGCGGGTCAACGCAGTATTTT. This codes for CASSSSGSTQYF.